The subject of this entry is one TCR beta chain. CDR3 length equals 15 residues. The germline V gene has CDR1 MNHEY and CDR2 SVGAGI. V lost 7 bases to trimming and J lost 1 base; unmatched junction nucleotides: 5. TCRdb's copy holds only in-frame clones and misses some; the assay was immunoSEQ multiplex PCR. The sample includes about 480,000 clones, approximately 86% of them seen just once. This record comes from a study of blood T cell repertoires in COVID-19. The clonotype was recovered from a woman aged 60-75 years who had recovered from COVID-19. The source material was PBMCs or T cells enriched from blood (not recorded which). The chain employs TRBV6-5 and TRBJ2-1; 9 nucleotides line up with TRBD2. DNA of the CDR3: TGTGCCAGCAATCCAGCGGGGGGTTCCTACAATGAGCAGTTCTTC. It yields the protein CASNPAGGSYNEQFF.